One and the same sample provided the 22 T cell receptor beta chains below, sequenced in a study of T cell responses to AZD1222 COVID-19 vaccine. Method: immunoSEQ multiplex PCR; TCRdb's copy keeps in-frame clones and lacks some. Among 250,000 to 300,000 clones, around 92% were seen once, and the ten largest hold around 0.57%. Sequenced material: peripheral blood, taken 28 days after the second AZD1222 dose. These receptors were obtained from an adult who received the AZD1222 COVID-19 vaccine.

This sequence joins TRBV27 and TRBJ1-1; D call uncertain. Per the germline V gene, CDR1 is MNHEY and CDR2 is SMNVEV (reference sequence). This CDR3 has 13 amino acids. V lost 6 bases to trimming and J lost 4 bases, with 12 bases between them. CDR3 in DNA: TGTGCCAGCAGAACATGGGCGGTCACTGAAGCTTTCTTT. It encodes CASRTWAVTEAFF.

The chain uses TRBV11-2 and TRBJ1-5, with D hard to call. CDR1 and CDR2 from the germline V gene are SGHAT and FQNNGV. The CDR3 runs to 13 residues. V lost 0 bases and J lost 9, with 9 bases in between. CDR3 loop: CASSLDLPRPQHF. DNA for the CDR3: TGTGCCAGCAGCTTAGATCTTCCCCGGCCCCAGCATTTT.

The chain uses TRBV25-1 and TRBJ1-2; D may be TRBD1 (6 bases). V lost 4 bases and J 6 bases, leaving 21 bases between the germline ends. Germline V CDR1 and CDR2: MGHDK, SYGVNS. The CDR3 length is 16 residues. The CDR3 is CASSAGGGRIRNGYTF. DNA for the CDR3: TGTGCCAGCAGTGCTGGGGGGGGGCGGATTAGGAATGGCTACACCTTC.

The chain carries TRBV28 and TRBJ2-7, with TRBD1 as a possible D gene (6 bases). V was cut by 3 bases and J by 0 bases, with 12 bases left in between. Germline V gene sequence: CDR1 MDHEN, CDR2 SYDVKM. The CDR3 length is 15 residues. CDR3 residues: CASSLTGTSSYEQYF. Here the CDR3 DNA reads TGTGCCAGCAGTTTGACAGGTACGAGCTCCTACGAGCAGTACTTC.

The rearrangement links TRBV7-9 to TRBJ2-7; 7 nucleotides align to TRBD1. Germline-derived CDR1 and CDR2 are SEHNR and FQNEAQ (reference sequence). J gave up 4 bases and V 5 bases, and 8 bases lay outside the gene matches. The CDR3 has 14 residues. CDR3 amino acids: CASSAGTVGYEQYF. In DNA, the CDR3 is TGTGCCAGCAGCGCCGGGACAGTGGGGTACGAGCAGTACTTC.

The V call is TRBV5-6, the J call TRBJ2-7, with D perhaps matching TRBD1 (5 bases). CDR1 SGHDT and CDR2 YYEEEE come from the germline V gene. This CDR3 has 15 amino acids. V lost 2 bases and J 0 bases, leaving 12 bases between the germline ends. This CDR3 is CASSFSYRSSYEQYF. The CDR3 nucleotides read TGTGCCAGCAGCTTTTCCTACAGGAGCTCCTACGAGCAGTACTTC.

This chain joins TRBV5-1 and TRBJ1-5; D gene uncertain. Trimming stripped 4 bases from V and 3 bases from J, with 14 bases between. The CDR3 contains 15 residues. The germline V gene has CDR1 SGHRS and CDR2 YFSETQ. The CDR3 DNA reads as TGCGCCAGCAGCCTCGACGGCCGCGTCAATCAGCCCCAGCATTTT. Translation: CASSLDGRVNQPQHF.

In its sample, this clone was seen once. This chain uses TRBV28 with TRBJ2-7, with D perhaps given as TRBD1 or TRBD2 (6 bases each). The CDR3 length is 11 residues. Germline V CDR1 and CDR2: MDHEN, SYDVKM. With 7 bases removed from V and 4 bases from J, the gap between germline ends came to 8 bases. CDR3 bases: TGTGCCAGCAAAGGGGGGTACGAGCAGTACTTC. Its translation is CASKGGYEQYF.

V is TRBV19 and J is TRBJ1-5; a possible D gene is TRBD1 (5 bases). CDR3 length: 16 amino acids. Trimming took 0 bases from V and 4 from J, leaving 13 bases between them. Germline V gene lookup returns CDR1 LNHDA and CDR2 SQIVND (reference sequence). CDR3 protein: CASSIDRRGDNQPQHF. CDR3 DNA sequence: TGTGCCAGTAGTATAGATCGTCGGGGGGATAATCAGCCCCAGCATTTT.

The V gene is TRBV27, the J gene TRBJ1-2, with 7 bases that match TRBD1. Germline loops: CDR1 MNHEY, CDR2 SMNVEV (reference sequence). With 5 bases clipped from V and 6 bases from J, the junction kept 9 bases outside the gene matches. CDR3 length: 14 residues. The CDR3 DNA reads TGTGCCAGCAGTCAGGCCGGGACAGTTAATGGCTACACCTTC. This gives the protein CASSQAGTVNGYTF.

As DNA, the CDR3 is TGTGCCAGCACTCCCTGGGCCGGAGGCAATCAGCCCCAGCATTTT. It translates to CASTPWAGGNQPQHF. The gene calls are TRBV6-1 and TRBJ1-5; no reliable D call. V was clipped by 7 bases and J by 2 bases, with 15 bases between them. Germline V gives CDR1 MNHNS, CDR2 SASEGT. This CDR3 is built from 15 residues.

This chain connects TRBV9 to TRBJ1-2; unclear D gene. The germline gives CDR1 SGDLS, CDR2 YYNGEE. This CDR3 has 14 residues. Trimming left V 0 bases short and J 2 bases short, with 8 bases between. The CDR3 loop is CASSVGTHNYGYTF. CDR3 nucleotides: TGTGCCAGCAGCGTAGGTACGCACAACTATGGCTACACCTTC.

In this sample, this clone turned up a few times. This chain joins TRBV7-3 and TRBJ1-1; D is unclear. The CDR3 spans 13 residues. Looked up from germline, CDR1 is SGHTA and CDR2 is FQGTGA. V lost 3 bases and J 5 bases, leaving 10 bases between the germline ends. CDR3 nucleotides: TGTGCCAGCAGCTTTTTCGTTGGGACTGAAGCTTTCTTT. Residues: CASSFFVGTEAFF. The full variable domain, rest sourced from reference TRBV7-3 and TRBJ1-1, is GAGVSQTPSNKVTEKGKYVELRCDPISGHTALYWYRQSLGQGPEFLIYFQGTGAADDSGLPNDRFFAVRPEGSVSTLKIQRTERGDSAVYLCASSFFVGTEAFFGQGTRLTVV.

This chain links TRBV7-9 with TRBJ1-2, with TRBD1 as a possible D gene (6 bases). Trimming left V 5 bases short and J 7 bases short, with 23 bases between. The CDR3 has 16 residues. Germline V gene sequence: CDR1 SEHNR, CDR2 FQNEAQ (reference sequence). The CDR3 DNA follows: TGTGCCAGCAGCCTTGGGGACCGCCAGGGGCTAGGTGGCTACACCTTC. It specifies CASSLGDRQGLGGYTF.

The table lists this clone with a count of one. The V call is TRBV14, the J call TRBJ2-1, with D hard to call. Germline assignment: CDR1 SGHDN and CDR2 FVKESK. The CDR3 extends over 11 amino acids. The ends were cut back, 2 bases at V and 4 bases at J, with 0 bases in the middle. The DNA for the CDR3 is TGTGCCAGCAGCCAATACAATGAGCAGTTCTTC. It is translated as CASSQYNEQFF.

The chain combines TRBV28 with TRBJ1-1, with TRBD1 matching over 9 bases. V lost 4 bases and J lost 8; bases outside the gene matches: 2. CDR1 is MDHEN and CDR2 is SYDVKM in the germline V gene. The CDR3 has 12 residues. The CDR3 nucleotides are TGTGCCAGCAGTTATGGACAGGGGGAAGCTTTCTTT. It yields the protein CASSYGQGEAFF.

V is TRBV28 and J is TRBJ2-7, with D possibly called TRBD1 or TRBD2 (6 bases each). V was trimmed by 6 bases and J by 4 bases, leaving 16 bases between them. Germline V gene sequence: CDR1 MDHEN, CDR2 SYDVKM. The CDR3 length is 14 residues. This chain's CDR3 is CASSPPGAAYEQYF. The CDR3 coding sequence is TGTGCCAGCAGCCCCCCGGGGGCCGCTTACGAGCAGTACTTC.

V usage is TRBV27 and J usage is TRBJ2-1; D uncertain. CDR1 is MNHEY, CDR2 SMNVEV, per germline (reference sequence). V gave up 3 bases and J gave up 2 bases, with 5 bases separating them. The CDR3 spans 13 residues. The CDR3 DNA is TGTGCCAGCAGTTTCGGAGCCTACAATGAGCAGTTCTTC. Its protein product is CASSFGAYNEQFF.

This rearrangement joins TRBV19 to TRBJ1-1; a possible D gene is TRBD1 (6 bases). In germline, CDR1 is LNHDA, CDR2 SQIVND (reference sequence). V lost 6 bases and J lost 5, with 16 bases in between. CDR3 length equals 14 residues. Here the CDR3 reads CASSNRALTTEAFF. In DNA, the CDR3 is TGTGCCAGTAGCAACAGGGCTCTAACGACTGAAGCTTTCTTT.

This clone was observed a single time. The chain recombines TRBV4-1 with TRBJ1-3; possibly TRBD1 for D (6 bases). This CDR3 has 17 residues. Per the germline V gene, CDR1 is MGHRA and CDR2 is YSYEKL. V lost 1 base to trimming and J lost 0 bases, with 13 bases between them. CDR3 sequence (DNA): TGCGCCAGCAGCCAAGGCAGGGGCCGAAGCTCTGGAAACACCATATATTTT. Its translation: CASSQGRGRSSGNTIYF.

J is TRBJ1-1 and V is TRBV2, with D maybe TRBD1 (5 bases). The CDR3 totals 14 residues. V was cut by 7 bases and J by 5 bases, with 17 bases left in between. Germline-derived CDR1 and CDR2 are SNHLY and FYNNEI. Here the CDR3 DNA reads TGTGCCAGCACCCAAGAGAGGGACCGGACTGAAGCTTTCTTT. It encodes CASTQERDRTEAFF.

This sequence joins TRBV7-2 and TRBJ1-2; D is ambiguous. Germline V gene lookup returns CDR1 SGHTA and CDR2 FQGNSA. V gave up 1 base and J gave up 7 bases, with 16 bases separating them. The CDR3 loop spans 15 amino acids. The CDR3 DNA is TGTGCCAGCAGCTTAGATAGCCAGAGGGCCTTTGGCTACACCTTC. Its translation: CASSLDSQRAFGYTF. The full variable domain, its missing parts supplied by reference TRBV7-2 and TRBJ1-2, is GAGVSQSPSNKVTEKGKDVELRCDPISGHTALYWYRQSLGQGLEFLIYFQGNSAPDKSGLPSDRFSAERTGGSVSTLTIQRTQQEDSAVYLCASSLDSQRAFGYTFGSGTRLTVV.